Listed here is a single T cell receptor beta chain. The antigen remains unidentified. Germline V gives CDR1 KGHSH, CDR2 LQKENI. Trimming shortened V by 0 bases and J by 5 bases, and 10 bases separated the two germline ends. The CDR3 sequence is 15 residues long. These data belong to a study of cytomegalovirus exposure and HLA in healthy donors. The PCR contained 60 Vbeta and 13 Jbeta primers. Repertoires were generated with immunoSEQ multiplex PCR, while TCRdb's copy carries only in-frame clones and drops some. This sample contains about 110,000 clones. The study, taken as a whole, reports: With DRB1 most and HLA-C fewest, TCR association rates differed between HLA loci in a later analysis.

The chain is built from TRBV18 and TRBJ1-4; D is unclear. The clonotype originates from a man aged 35-49 years in good health and CMV-seropositive. Sequenced: PBMCs. The DNA of the CDR3 is TGTGCCAGCTCACCACCATTACAGTCAAATGAAAAACTGTTTTTT. It yields the protein CASSPPLQSNEKLFF. The whole variable domain, filled in from reference TRBV18 and TRBJ1-4, reads NAGVMQNPRHLVRRRGQEARLRCSPMKGHSHVYWYRQLPEEGLKFMVYLQKENIIDESGMPKERFSAEFPKEGPSILRIQQVVRGDSAAYFCASSPPLQSNEKLFFGSGTQLSVL.